The 24 T cell receptor beta chains in this list originate from one sample, sequenced in a study of shared clonotypes between healthy human individuals. Measured with immunoSEQ multiplex PCR; TCRdb has only the in-frame clones, and not every one. The profile shows 2 million to 2.5 million clones, roughly 90% of them singletons. Sequencing was carried out using naive CD4+ T cells from PBMCs. Subset in this sample: CD45RA+ positively selected. Receptors were obtained from a man between 18 and 35 years old in good health. Some clones in this sample may be carry-over from other donors' samples.

The chain recombines TRBV28 with TRBJ1-5; no reliable D call. V lost 3 bases and J 1 base, leaving 7 bases between the germline ends. The length of the CDR3 is 14 residues. Germline V gives CDR1 MDHEN, CDR2 SYDVKM. The DNA for the CDR3 is TGTGCCAGCAGTTTGTCCCTCAGCAATCAGCCCCAGCATTTT. This translates into CASSLSLSNQPQHF. The variable domain in full, completed from reference TRBV28 and TRBJ1-5, reads DVKVTQSSRYLVKRTGEKVFLECVQDMDHENMFWYRQDPGLGLRLIYFSYDVKMKEKGDIPEGYSVSREKKERFSLILESASTNQTSMYLCASSLSLSNQPQHFGDGTRLSIL.

V and J are TRBV7-9 and TRBJ2-4; 10 bases agree with TRBD2. CDR1 and CDR2 (germline): SEHNR, FQNEAQ (reference sequence). The CDR3 is 16 residues long. The ends lost 5 bases at V and 8 bases at J; junction bases unmatched: 12. The CDR3 reads CASSPPSGRGSDIQYF. Here the CDR3 DNA reads TGTGCCAGCAGCCCCCCCAGCGGGAGGGGTTCGGACATTCAGTACTTC.

The chain links TRBV5-5 to TRBJ1-2, with 7 bases that match TRBD1. CDR1 is SGHKS and CDR2 is YYEKEE in the germline V gene (reference sequence). The ends lost 4 bases at V and 4 bases at J; junction bases unmatched: 10. This CDR3 contains 15 residues. In DNA form, the CDR3 reads TGTGCCAGCAGCCCTAGCGGACAGGAGATCTATGGCTACACCTTC. Amino acid sequence: CASSPSGQEIYGYTF.

The V and J genes are TRBV28 and TRBJ2-7, with TRBD1 identical over 12 bases. Per germline, CDR1 MDHEN and CDR2 SYDVKM. Trimming took 4 bases from V and 7 from J; bases not matched to a gene: 8. CDR3 length equals 15 residues. The CDR3 DNA follows: TGTGCCAGCAGTTCTCCGGGACAGGGGGCGGGAGAGCAGTACTTC. Its protein is CASSSPGQGAGEQYF.

V is TRBV7-8 and J is TRBJ2-7; no reliable D call. This CDR3 comprises 13 residues. The V gene's germline CDR1 is SGHVS and CDR2 FQNEAQ. Trimming removed 2 bases from V and 5 bases from J, with 10 bases in between. The CDR3 nucleotides read TGTGCCAGCAGCTTATTGGTTGGGCACGAGCAGTACTTC. Its protein product is CASSLLVGHEQYF.

The V call is TRBV4-3, the J call TRBJ2-1; D might be TRBD2 (5 bases). The CDR3 is 17 residues long. CDR1 and CDR2 from the germline V gene are LGHNA and YSLEER. The V gene lost 1 base and the J gene lost 2 bases, with 15 bases spanning the gap. As DNA, the CDR3 is TGCGCCAGCAGCCAAGTAGAAAGCGGCCGCCCCTACAATGAGCAGTTCTTC. It specifies CASSQVESGRPYNEQFF.

V and J are TRBV5-1 and TRBJ2-5; weak D call: TRBD2 (5 bases). CDR1 is SGHRS and CDR2 is YFSETQ in the germline V gene. The V and J ends lost 4 bases and 4 bases respectively, with 17 bases between them. The CDR3 length is 15 residues. This CDR3 is CASSPEGVPGETQYF. CDR3 sequence (DNA): TGCGCCAGCAGCCCAGAGGGAGTGCCTGGAGAGACCCAGTACTTC.

The chain couples TRBV29-1 to TRBJ2-1, with D unclear. Germline values: CDR1 SQVTM, CDR2 ANQGSEA. Trimming left V 3 bases short and J 1 base short, with 16 bases between. The CDR3 length is 16 residues. CDR3: CSVDDVIVNSYNEQFF. CDR3 sequence (DNA): TGCAGCGTTGATGATGTGATAGTGAATTCCTACAATGAGCAGTTCTTC.

This chain connects TRBV5-4 to TRBJ2-1; 8 bases are a match to TRBD2. The CDR3 extends over 14 amino acids. Looked up from germline, CDR1 is SGHNT and CDR2 is YYREEE (reference sequence). V trimming: 5 bases; J trimming: 7 bases; junction bases outside the gene matches: 8. The DNA for the CDR3 is TGTGCCAGCAGACCACCAGCGGGAGCTAATGAGCAGTTCTTC. This codes for CASRPPAGANEQFF.

V gene TRBV11-2 combines with J gene TRBJ2-5; D tentatively reads TRBD1 or TRBD2 (7 bases each). The CDR3 spans 14 residues. Germline CDR1 reads SGHAT; CDR2 reads FQNNGV. Trimming took off 7 bases at V and 5 bases at J, with 17 bases between the two ends. This chain's CDR3 is CASNPGGGRETQYF. As DNA, the CDR3 is TGTGCCAGCAACCCAGGGGGGGGCCGGGAGACCCAGTACTTC.

Notes on this clone: The sample contains more than one DNA sequence encoding this CDR3. V and J are TRBV5-1 and TRBJ1-2, with unresolved D. The V gene lost 4 bases and the J gene lost 3 bases, with 10 bases spanning the gap. CDR1 SGHRS and CDR2 YFSETQ come from the germline V gene. The CDR3 covers 13 residues. CDR3 in amino acids: CASSPGTYYGYTF. The CDR3 DNA reads as TGCGCCAGCAGCCCCGGAACCTACTATGGCTACACCTTC.

The V gene is TRBV19, the J gene TRBJ2-2, with D possibly TRBD1 on 6 matching bases. Germline V gives CDR1 LNHDA, CDR2 SQIVND (reference sequence). The CDR3 is 17 residues long. Trimming took 5 bases from V and 3 from J, leaving 19 bases between them. In nucleotides, the CDR3 is TGTGCCAGTAGTCCCCGACAGGCCCTAGGGGACACCGGGGAGCTGTTTTTT. It codes for CASSPRQALGDTGELFF.

This clone was observed once. V usage is TRBV12-5 and J usage is TRBJ1-2, with D unresolved. V lost 7 bases, J lost 0 bases, and 9 bases lay in between. Germline V gene sequence: CDR1 LGHNT, CDR2 FRNRAP. CDR3 length equals 13 residues. The CDR3 reads CASAGSTNYGYTF. The CDR3 coding sequence is TGTGCTAGTGCGGGCAGCACTAACTATGGCTACACCTTC.

The gene calls are TRBV27 and TRBJ2-7; D not resolved. The CDR3 runs to 15 residues. Germline loops: CDR1 MNHEY, CDR2 SMNVEV (reference sequence). Trimming took 7 bases from V and 0 from J, leaving 16 bases between them. The CDR3: CASKSLSENSYEQYF. The CDR3 coding sequence is TGTGCCAGCAAGTCCCTTTCGGAGAACTCCTACGAGCAGTACTTC.

V is TRBV28 and J is TRBJ2-1; 8 bases align to TRBD2. The germline CDR1 and CDR2 sequences are MDHEN and SYDVKM. V gave up 6 bases and J gave up 4 bases; unmatched junction bases: 11. The CDR3 is made up of 16 amino acids. The CDR3 DNA reads as TGTGCCAGCAGCTCTACTAGCGGTCCCCAGTACAATGAGCAGTTCTTC. Protein product: CASSSTSGPQYNEQFF. Supplemented by reference TRBV28 and TRBJ2-1, the full variable domain reads DVKVTQSSRYLVKRTGEKVFLECVQDMDHENMFWYRQDPGLGLRLIYFSYDVKMKEKGDIPEGYSVSREKKERFSLILESASTNQTSMYLCASSSTSGPQYNEQFFGPGTRLTVL.

The CDR3 nucleotides read TGCGCCAGCAGCTTGGCCGGTAGGCTAGCGGGAGGGCTTGAGCAGTTCTTC. Its protein is CASSLAGRLAGGLEQFF. V usage is TRBV5-1 and J usage is TRBJ2-1, with TRBD2 matching 12 bases. Trimming removed 0 bases from V and 9 bases from J; junction bases left unmatched: 10. This CDR3 spans 17 amino acids. Germline CDR1 is SGHRS and CDR2 is YFSETQ.

This rearrangement joins TRBV30 to TRBJ2-1; the D is unclear. V lost 2 bases to trimming and J lost 10 bases, with 12 bases between them. The CDR3 has 12 amino acids. Germline V gene lookup returns CDR1 GTSNPN and CDR2 SVGIG (reference sequence). CDR3 in amino acids: CAWSHDGREQFF. The CDR3 DNA reads as TGTGCCTGGAGTCATGACGGACGGGAGCAGTTCTTC.

This clone was recorded only once. The CDR3 sequence is CASSLPGQKSYEQYF. CDR3 nucleotide sequence: TGTGCCAGCAGTTTGCCGGGACAAAAGAGCTACGAGCAGTACTTC. V gene TRBV28 combines with J gene TRBJ2-7; a possible D gene is TRBD1 (6 bases). V was trimmed by 3 bases and J by 3 bases, leaving 15 bases between them. CDR3 length: 15 residues. Germline CDR1 reads MDHEN; CDR2 reads SYDVKM.

The V and J genes are TRBV6-6 and TRBJ2-7; D uncertain. The CDR3 runs to 15 residues. Per germline, CDR1 MNHNY and CDR2 SVGAGI (reference sequence). V lost 0 bases to trimming and J lost 2 bases, with 11 bases between them. The CDR3 loop reads CASSYSGSLAYEQYF. The CDR3 DNA sequence: TGTGCCAGCAGTTACTCCGGGTCCTTAGCCTACGAGCAGTACTTC.

This clone occurred once. The chain uses TRBV5-6 and TRBJ2-7; 10 bases match TRBD1. Per the germline V gene, CDR1 is SGHDT and CDR2 is YYEEEE. This CDR3 is 15 amino acids long. After removal of 4 bases from V and 6 bases from J, the junction contained 10 bases not matched to a gene. CDR3 in DNA: TGTGCCAGCAGCCTCCTCGGACAGGGGGTGACCGAGCAGTACTTC. Protein sequence: CASSLLGQGVTEQYF.

The rearrangement joins TRBV6-5 to TRBJ2-2, with TRBD1 matching over 8 bases. In germline, CDR1 is MNHEY, CDR2 SVGAGI. The CDR3 runs to 15 residues. With V trimmed by 0 bases and J by 4 bases, 1 base remained unmatched. CDR3 in amino acids: CASSYSDRATGELFF. The DNA of the CDR3 is TGTGCCAGCAGTTACTCGGACAGGGCCACCGGGGAGCTGTTTTTT.

The chain employs TRBV7-2 and TRBJ2-7; no reliable D call. This CDR3 comprises 16 residues. V was shortened by 2 bases and J by 2 bases, with 16 bases between the two germline ends. Looked up from germline, CDR1 is SGHTA and CDR2 is FQGNSA. CDR3 coding DNA: TGTGCCAGCAGCTTATGGTCTGGCGCGGTCCCCTACGAGCAGTACTTC. Amino acids: CASSLWSGAVPYEQYF.

The CDR3 sequence: CASRGSRGLSGANVLTF. The CDR3 DNA sequence: TGTGCCAGCAGAGGGTCGAGAGGCCTGTCTGGGGCCAACGTCCTGACTTTC. The V and J genes are TRBV2 and TRBJ2-6; D not certain. The CDR3 totals 17 residues. Per the germline V gene, CDR1 is SNHLY and CDR2 is FYNNEI. The V gene lost 6 bases and the J gene lost 1 base, with 16 bases spanning the gap.

The V and J genes are TRBV6-5 and TRBJ1-1; D is perhaps TRBD1 (6 bases). Trimming removed 4 bases from V and 0 bases from J, with 9 bases in between. There are 14 residues in the CDR3. The germline V gene encodes CDR1 MNHEY and CDR2 SVGAGI. Written as DNA, the CDR3 is TGTGCCAGCAGTTTCCGACAGGTGAACACTGAAGCTTTCTTT. This translates into CASSFRQVNTEAFF.